This entry is about one T cell receptor beta chain. Its antigen is as yet unknown. This specimen belongs to a study of OX40 agonist ivuxolimab in advanced cancers. For the study at large: Partial responses were observed in three patients, of whom one had hepatocellular carcinoma and two had cutaneous melanoma.

Sequenced by immunoSEQ multiplex PCR; TCRdb stores in-frame clones only, minus some. Among tens of thousands of clones, about 92% were seen once, and the ten largest hold 10%. From germline, CDR1 is SQVTM and CDR2 ANQGSEA. The J segment lost 3 bases and the V segment lost 0 bases, leaving 3 bases of the junction unmatched. This CDR3 comprises 14 residues. Study-level results: Low normalized T-cell clonal expansion was also seen in some nonresponders.

Sequences were derived from CD4+ or CD8+ T cells sorted from blood, sampled in a trial of the OX40 agonist ivuxolimab. The chain combines TRBV29-1 with TRBJ1-1; 8 bases match TRBD1. This TCR was recovered from an adult with an advanced solid tumor such as melanoma, head and neck, liver or kidney cancer. This CDR3 reads CSVEDRGRDTEAFF. DNA for the CDR3: TGCAGCGTTGAAGACAGGGGGCGGGACACTGAAGCTTTCTTT.